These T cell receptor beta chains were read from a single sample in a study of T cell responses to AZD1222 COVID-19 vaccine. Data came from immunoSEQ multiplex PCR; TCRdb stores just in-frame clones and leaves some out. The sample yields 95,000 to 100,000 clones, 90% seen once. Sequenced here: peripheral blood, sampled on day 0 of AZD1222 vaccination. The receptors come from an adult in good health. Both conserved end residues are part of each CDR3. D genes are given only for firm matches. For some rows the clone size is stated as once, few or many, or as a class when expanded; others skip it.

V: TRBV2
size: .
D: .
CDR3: CASSVGLAKNIQYF

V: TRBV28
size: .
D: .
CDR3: CASSFPQITSTDTQYF

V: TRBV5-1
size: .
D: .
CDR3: CASSFSPDQPQHF

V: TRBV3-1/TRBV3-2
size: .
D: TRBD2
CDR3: CASSQGASGGETQYF

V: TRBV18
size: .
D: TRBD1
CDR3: CASSPTGGLSDGYTF

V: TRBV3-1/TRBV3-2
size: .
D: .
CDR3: CASSRSGTDTQYF

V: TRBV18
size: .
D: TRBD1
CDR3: CASSPRTGGREETQYF

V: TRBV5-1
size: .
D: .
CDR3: CASSLEGPRRIQETQYF

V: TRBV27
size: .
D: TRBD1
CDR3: CASSPGTVANSPLHF

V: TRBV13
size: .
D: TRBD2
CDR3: CASSLFPLAGGPYEQFF

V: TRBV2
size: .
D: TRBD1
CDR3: CASSEYRWTGFAGANVLTF

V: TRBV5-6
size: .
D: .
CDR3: CASSLTRRSETQYF

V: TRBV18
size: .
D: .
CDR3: CASSPPNTNTGELFF

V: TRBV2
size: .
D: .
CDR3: CASSPGRSSGNTIYF

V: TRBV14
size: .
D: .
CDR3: CASSQENRYNTKNTEAFF

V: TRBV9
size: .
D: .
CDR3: CASSVVVDGSMNTEAFF

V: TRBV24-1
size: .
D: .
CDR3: CATGSSVTNTQYF

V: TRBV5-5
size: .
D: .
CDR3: CASSLAGGDYGYTF

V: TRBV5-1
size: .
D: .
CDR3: CASSLEQGSSEKLFF

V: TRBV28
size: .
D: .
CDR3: CATQWLLGDTGELFF

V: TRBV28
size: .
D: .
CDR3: CASSYADTQYF

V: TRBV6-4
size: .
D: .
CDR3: CASSRGRETEKLFF

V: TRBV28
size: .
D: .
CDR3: CASSLARWTEAFF

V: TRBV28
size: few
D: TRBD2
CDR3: CASSFGLAGLSYEQYF

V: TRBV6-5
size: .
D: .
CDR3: CAVPRQGHLHF

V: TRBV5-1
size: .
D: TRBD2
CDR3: CASSLEGGAGAQYF

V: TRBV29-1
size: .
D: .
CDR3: CSVRRSLNTGELFF

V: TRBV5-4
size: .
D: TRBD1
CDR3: CASSGTGDLAKNIQYF

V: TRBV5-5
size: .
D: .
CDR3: CASSSDSLEGSYGYTF

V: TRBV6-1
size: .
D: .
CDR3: CASSESGIGEQYF

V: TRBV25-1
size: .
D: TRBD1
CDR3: CASSLGQVDGYTF

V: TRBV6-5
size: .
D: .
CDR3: CASSYTADYNSPLHF

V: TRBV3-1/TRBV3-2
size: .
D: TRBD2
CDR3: CASLKKASGKGSYNEQFF

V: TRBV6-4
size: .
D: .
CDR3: CASSTGTASGANVLTF

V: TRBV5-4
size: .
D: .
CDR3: CASRYSGEETQYF

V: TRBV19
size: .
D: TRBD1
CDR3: CASRLGQGWTGELFF

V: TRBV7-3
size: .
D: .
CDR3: CASSPGTSTDTQYF

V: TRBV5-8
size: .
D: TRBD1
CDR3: CASSLRTGVRNQPQHF

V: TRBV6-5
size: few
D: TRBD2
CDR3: CASRRTSGEWETQYF

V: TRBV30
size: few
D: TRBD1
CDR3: CACATGGGYTF